This T cell receptor beta chain stems from a study of T cell changes during pregnancy in multiple sclerosis. Generated by immunoSEQ multiplex PCR, the TCRdb table keeps only in-frame clones and is missing some. This table holds about 44,000 clones, 90% found once. V dropped 5 bases and J dropped 3 bases, with 16 bases sitting between them. CDR3 length equals 15 residues. Germline CDR1 reads MNHNS; CDR2 reads SASEGT. The sample was CD4+ T cells from peripheral blood mononuclear cells, taken before pregnancy. V usage is TRBV6-1 and J usage is TRBJ1-2, with D possibly matching TRBD1 (6 bases). The receptor's source is a female donor with multiple sclerosis, enrolled in a pregnancy study. The CDR3 bases are TGTGCCAGCAGTCCCCACAGGGATCTCTACTATGGCTACACCTTC. Encoded protein: CASSPHRDLYYGYTF.